A selection of T cell receptor beta chains follows, all from one sample in a study of T cell responses to AZD1222 COVID-19 vaccine. Measured with immunoSEQ multiplex PCR; TCRdb has only the in-frame clones, and not every one. The data show around 100,000 clones, 90% seen once. Material: peripheral blood, obtained on day 0 of AZD1222 vaccination. The origin of the receptors is an adult in good health. The CDR3 runs from the conserved cysteine through the conserved F or W. A D gene is named only where the DNA matches it firmly. A clone size is listed for some rows: how often the clone was seen (once, few, many), or a class if it is expanded.

TRBV7-3	.	.	TRBJ1-2	CASSLTPGNDYGYTF	TGTGCCAGCAGCTTAACCCCAGGCAACGACTATGGCTACACCTTC
TRBV6-2/TRBV6-3	.	.	TRBJ1-1	CASSLGGGRTAFF	TGTGCCAGCAGTTTAGGGGGTGGGAGAACGGCTTTCTTT
TRBV10-1	.	.	TRBJ2-7	CASSESWRGVYEQYF	TGCGCCAGCAGTGAGTCGTGGCGGGGAGTCTACGAGCAGTACTTC
TRBV18	.	TRBD2	TRBJ2-7	CASSREGVDYEQYF	TGTGCCAGCTCCCGGGAGGGGGTTGATTACGAGCAGTACTTC
TRBV7-2	.	TRBD1	TRBJ1-5	CASSVVDRGSQPQHF	TGTGCCAGCAGCGTAGTAGACAGGGGAAGTCAGCCCCAGCATTTT
TRBV5-6	.	.	TRBJ2-1	CASSLGRNEQFF	TGTGCCAGCAGCTTGGGCCGCAATGAGCAGTTCTTC
TRBV9	.	.	TRBJ2-2	CASSVNGELFF	TGTGCCAGCAGCGTAAACGGGGAGCTGTTTTTT
TRBV5-6	.	.	TRBJ2-3	CASSLGGSTDTQYF	TGTGCCAGCAGCTTGGGTGGGAGCACAGATACGCAGTATTTT
TRBV10-3	.	.	TRBJ2-6	CATAGANVLTF	TGTGCCACAGCTGGGGCCAACGTCCTGACTTTC
TRBV3-1/TRBV3-2	.	TRBD2	TRBJ2-2	CASSQGLAGASGTGELFF	TGTGCCAGCAGCCAAGGTCTAGCGGGGGCCTCCGGCACCGGGGAGCTGTTTTTT
TRBV5-1	.	.	TRBJ2-1	CASSLSREGEQFF	TGCGCCAGCAGCTTGTCAAGGGAAGGGGAGCAGTTCTTC
TRBV9	.	TRBD2	TRBJ2-1	CASSDRLAGGSYNEQFF	TGTGCCAGCAGCGACCGACTAGCGGGGGGTTCCTACAATGAGCAGTTCTTC
TRBV3-1/TRBV3-2	.	.	TRBJ1-5	CASSQGRNQPQHF	TGTGCCAGCAGTCAGGGCCGAAATCAGCCCCAGCATTTT
TRBV3-1/TRBV3-2	.	.	TRBJ1-1	CASSHAEGGNTEAFF	TGTGCCAGCAGCCATGCAGAAGGGGGGAACACTGAAGCTTTCTTT
TRBV21-1	.	.	TRBJ2-1	CASSNRWAEGYNEQFF	TGTGCCAGCAGCAATAGGTGGGCCGAGGGCTACAATGAGCAGTTCTTC
TRBV5-5	.	.	TRBJ2-7	CASSFNSYEQYF	TGTGCCAGCAGCTTCAACTCCTACGAGCAGTACTTC
TRBV7-9	.	.	TRBJ1-5	CASSALGGSNQPQHF	TGTGCCAGCAGCGCCTTAGGAGGGAGCAATCAGCCCCAGCATTTT
TRBV7-9	.	.	TRBJ1-5	CASSRDLNQPQHF	TGTGCCAGCAGCCGGGACCTGAATCAGCCCCAGCATTTT
TRBV30	.	.	TRBJ2-7	CALWTPSYEQYF	TGTGCCTTATGGACACCATCCTACGAGCAGTACTTC
TRBV7-6	.	TRBD1	TRBJ2-7	CASSLVQGAGEQYF	TGTGCCAGCAGCTTAGTCCAGGGGGCTGGCGAGCAGTACTTC
TRBV6-5	.	.	TRBJ1-6	CASMPGFNSPLHF	TGTGCCAGCATGCCAGGTTTTAATTCACCCCTCCACTTT
TRBV3-1/TRBV3-2	.	TRBD1	TRBJ1-1	CASSQDIRQGNTEAFF	TGTGCCAGCAGCCAAGACATTCGACAGGGGAACACTGAAGCTTTCTTT
TRBV4-1	.	.	TRBJ1-3	CASSRGDGNTIYF	TGCGCCAGCAGCCGGGGGGACGGAAACACCATATATTTT
TRBV9	.	.	TRBJ1-4	CASSVDGGPPTNEKLFF	TGTGCCAGCAGCGTAGATGGAGGGCCTCCAACTAATGAAAAACTGTTTTTT
TRBV10-3	.	.	TRBJ2-3	CAISPMGTDTQYF	TGTGCCATCAGCCCTATGGGCACAGATACGCAGTATTTT
TRBV5-1	.	.	TRBJ1-1	CASSLTPGEAFF	TGCGCCAGCAGCCTTACCCCAGGAGAAGCTTTCTTT
TRBV7-9	.	.	TRBJ2-5	CASSLVEGQGTSVQETQYF	TGTGCCAGCAGCTTAGTGGAGGGCCAGGGCACGTCGGTACAAGAGACCCAGTACTTC
TRBV7-2	.	.	TRBJ1-1	CASSLVWPLNTEAFF	TGTGCCAGCAGCTTAGTATGGCCCCTGAACACTGAAGCTTTCTTT
TRBV4-3	.	.	TRBJ2-2	CASSQDLQVTGELFF	TGCGCCAGCAGCCAAGATTTACAGGTGACAGGGGAGCTGTTTTTT
TRBV5-4	.	TRBD1	TRBJ1-6	CASSSGQVSSPLHF	TGTGCCAGCAGCTCCGGACAGGTCTCTTCACCCCTCCACTTT
TRBV2	.	TRBD1	TRBJ2-3	CASAGTAFTDTQYF	TGTGCCAGCGCCGGGACAGCCTTCACAGATACGCAGTATTTT
TRBV19	.	.	TRBJ2-7	CASRRSSASTYEQYF	TGTGCCAGTAGGAGAAGTAGCGCCTCCACCTACGAGCAGTACTTC
TRBV6-5	.	.	TRBJ1-6	CASRGAAGFHSPLHF	TGTGCCAGCAGGGGGGCGGCGGGGTTTCATTCACCCCTCCACTTT
TRBV27	.	.	TRBJ1-3	CASSLAGGSGNTIYF	TGTGCCAGCAGTTTGGCAGGAGGCTCTGGAAACACCATATATTTT
TRBV29-1	once	.	TRBJ2-3	CSVGRGARTDTQYF	TGCAGCGTTGGCAGGGGAGCGAGGACAGATACGCAGTATTTT
TRBV5-1	few	.	TRBJ1-3	CASSLGLAGLDTIYF	TGCGCCAGCAGCTTGGGCTTAGCAGGGCTGGACACCATATATTTT
TRBV7-2	.	.	TRBJ1-6	CASSLDPTDRSLHF	TGTGCCAGCAGCTTAGACCCAACGGACAGAAGCCTCCACTTT
TRBV27	.	.	TRBJ1-6	CASSLGGQRSPLHF	TGTGCCAGCAGTTTGGGGGGGCAGAGGTCACCCCTCCACTTT
TRBV24-1	.	.	TRBJ1-5	CATSAGPNQPQHF	TGTGCCACCAGCGCCGGGCCAAATCAGCCCCAGCATTTT
TRBV5-6	.	.	TRBJ2-3	CASSEGVADTQYF	TGTGCCAGCAGCGAGGGGGTTGCAGATACGCAGTATTTT
TRBV5-1	.	.	TRBJ1-2	CASSLVPGDYGYTF	TGCGCCAGCAGCTTGGTTCCAGGAGACTATGGCTACACCTTC
TRBV28	.	.	TRBJ1-1	CASSLPQGGNTEAFF	TGTGCCAGCAGTTTGCCACAGGGTGGGAACACTGAAGCTTTCTTT
TRBV6-6	.	TRBD1	TRBJ1-2	CASSYPGQADYGYTF	TGTGCCAGCAGTTACCCGGGACAGGCCGACTATGGCTACACCTTC
TRBV4-1	.	.	TRBJ2-7	CASSQTGLTYEQYF	TGCGCCAGCAGCCAAACAGGGCTGACCTACGAGCAGTACTTC
TRBV30	.	.	TRBJ1-6	CAWRVTQKAPLHF	TGTGCCTGGAGAGTTACGCAGAAGGCACCCCTCCACTTT